These 28 T cell receptor beta chains came from one sample sequenced in a study of lymphopenia after photon versus proton radiotherapy. Produced via immunoSEQ multiplex PCR; TCRdb's table is partial and in-frame only. The top ten clones hold roughly 13% of a sample with approximately 70,000 clones, around 90% of them seen once. Sequencing was performed on peripheral blood, taken from a patient treated with proton-based radiotherapy. Source of these receptors: a man older than 75 with esophageal cancer.

In its sample, this clone was seen once. The chain recombines TRBV5-6 with TRBJ2-7; a weak D match, TRBD1 (6 bases). The CDR3 totals 14 residues. Trimming pared 3 bases from V and 2 bases from J, leaving 12 bases between. Germline CDR1 reads SGHDT; CDR2 reads YYEEEE. The CDR3 is CASSWTADPYEQYF. As DNA, the CDR3 is TGTGCCAGCAGCTGGACAGCCGACCCCTACGAGCAGTACTTC.

In nucleotides, the CDR3 is TGTGCCAGCAGCTCCCGACTAGCGGGGGCCTACAATGAGCAGTTCTTC. Amino acids: CASSSRLAGAYNEQFF. This chain connects TRBV9 to TRBJ2-1; TRBD2 aligns across 12 bases. Trimming removed 4 bases from V and 2 bases from J; junction bases left unmatched: 4. From germline, CDR1 is SGDLS and CDR2 YYNGEE. The CDR3 contains 16 residues.

This clone has just one count. V and J are TRBV7-2 and TRBJ2-5; D not resolved. CDR3 size: 13 residues. Germline assignment: CDR1 SGHTA and CDR2 FQGNSA. V gave up 1 base and J gave up 5 bases, with 8 bases separating them. CDR3 in amino acids: CASSLVVQETQYF. CDR3 DNA: TGTGCCAGCAGCTTAGTAGTACAGGAGACCCAGTACTTC. Full variable domain (remainder filled in from reference TRBV7-2 and TRBJ2-5): GAGVSQSPSNKVTEKGKDVELRCDPISGHTALYWYRQSLGQGLEFLIYFQGNSAPDKSGLPSDRFSAERTGGSVSTLTIQRTQQEDSAVYLCASSLVVQETQYFGPGTRLLVL.

The chain recombines TRBV19 with TRBJ2-2; either TRBD1 or TRBD2 may fit D (5 bases each). Looked up from germline, CDR1 is LNHDA and CDR2 is SQIVND (reference sequence). Trimming cost V 3 bases and J 0 bases, with 8 bases left between them. The CDR3 covers 15 residues. This CDR3 reads CASSMGVSNTGELFF. CDR3 bases: TGTGCCAGTAGTATGGGGGTGTCGAACACCGGGGAGCTGTTTTTT.

This clone occurred once. V and J are TRBV7-6 and TRBJ2-3; D is unclear. Trimming removed 4 bases from V and 4 bases from J, with 9 bases in between. CDR3 length equals 13 residues. Germline lookup yields CDR1 SGHVS and CDR2 FNYEAQ. The CDR3 coding sequence is TGTGCCAGCAGCTCAATTCTAGCAGATACGCAGTATTTT. Translation: CASSSILADTQYF.

The chain recombines TRBV5-8 with TRBJ1-1, with D uncertain. V dropped 7 bases and J dropped 1 base, with 11 bases sitting between them. Germline values: CDR1 SGHTS, CDR2 YDEGEE. The length of the CDR3 is 13 residues. The CDR3 loop reads CASLVWGNTEAFF. In DNA, the CDR3 is TGTGCCAGCCTCGTTTGGGGGAACACTGAAGCTTTCTTT.

The chain couples TRBV18 to TRBJ1-2, with a weak D call TRBD1 (6 bases). The germline V gene encodes CDR1 KGHSH and CDR2 LQKENI. V lost 0 bases, J lost 4 bases, and 15 bases lay in between. This CDR3 is built from 16 residues. The CDR3 DNA follows: TGTGCCAGCTCACCACCGACTACAGGGATGGGCTATGGCTACACCTTC. Amino acids: CASSPPTTGMGYGYTF. Drawing the rest from reference TRBV18 and TRBJ1-2, the complete variable domain is NAGVMQNPRHLVRRRGQEARLRCSPMKGHSHVYWYRQLPEEGLKFMVYLQKENIIDESGMPKERFSAEFPKEGPSILRIQQVVRGDSAAYFCASSPPTTGMGYGYTFGSGTRLTVV.

The V gene is TRBV18, the J gene TRBJ1-2; no reliable D call. Germline CDR1 is KGHSH and CDR2 is LQKENI. With 3 bases removed from V and 4 bases from J, the gap between germline ends came to 6 bases. This CDR3 contains 12 residues. This CDR3 reads CASSPDGYGYTF. Here the CDR3 DNA reads TGTGCCAGCTCACCGGACGGCTATGGCTACACCTTC.

This clone was counted only a few times. The chain carries TRBV18 and TRBJ1-5; D gene uncertain. The CDR3 has 14 residues. Trimming shortened V by 2 bases and J by 2 bases, and 7 bases separated the two germline ends. Germline values: CDR1 KGHSH, CDR2 LQKENI. CDR3 region: CASSPNSRNQPQHF. The CDR3 nucleotides read TGTGCCAGCTCACCAAACAGCCGCAATCAGCCCCAGCATTTT.

The chain has TRBV2 and TRBJ2-3; 7 bases are a match to TRBD2. The CDR3 runs to 13 residues. Losses at the gene ends were 0 bases for V and 8 bases for J; bases not matched to a gene: 2. Germline CDR1 and CDR2: SNHLY and FYNNEI. The CDR3 DNA sequence: TGTGCCAGCAGTGAAGCTATAGCGGGTACGCAGTATTTT. This gives the protein CASSEAIAGTQYF.

With regard to this clone: The same CDR3 also results from other DNA sequences found in this sample. The V gene is TRBV6-1, the J gene TRBJ2-7; D not resolved. Trimming took off 6 bases at V and 0 bases at J, with 12 bases between the two ends. CDR1 is MNHNS, CDR2 SASEGT, per germline. The CDR3 is made up of 14 amino acids. CDR3 protein: CASRATDASYEQYF. The CDR3 DNA is TGTGCCAGCAGAGCGACTGACGCCTCCTACGAGCAGTACTTC.

Worth noting for this clone: One junction end does not reproduce the germline sequence, and a read error may be involved. The CDR3 loop reads CAISEFREAQYF. For the CDR3, the DNA is TGTGCCATCAGTGAGTTCCGAGAGGCCCAGTACTTC. V usage is TRBV10-3 and J usage is TRBJ2-5; no reliable D call. CDR3 length: 12 residues. Germline CDR1 is ENHRY and CDR2 is SYGVKD.

This chain connects TRBV27 to TRBJ2-7; D could derive from TRBD1 or TRBD2 (5 bases each). Germline values: CDR1 MNHEY, CDR2 SMNVEV (reference sequence). V dropped 5 bases and J dropped 0 bases, with 8 bases sitting between them. CDR3 size: 13 residues. The CDR3 loop reads CASSGDLSYEQYF. The CDR3 bases are TGTGCCAGCAGTGGGGACCTCTCCTACGAGCAGTACTTC.

The chain couples TRBV4-1 to TRBJ2-3; the D gene is possibly TRBD2 (7 bases). The germline V gene has CDR1 MGHRA and CDR2 YSYEKL. The germline V and J ends were trimmed by 0 bases and 6 bases, with 19 bases remaining between them. The CDR3 spans 17 residues. The CDR3 sequence is CASSQEWVGGGMDTQYF. Here the CDR3 DNA reads TGCGCCAGCAGCCAAGAGTGGGTAGGGGGGGGCATGGATACGCAGTATTTT.

This clone has just one count. V is TRBV5-4 and J is TRBJ1-2; weak D call: TRBD1 (6 bases). CDR3 length equals 17 residues. Germline CDR1 and CDR2: SGHNT and YYREEE (reference sequence). Deletions cut 2 bases from V and 2 bases from J, with 19 bases between. The CDR3: CASSLGGRGSRNYGYTF. CDR3 bases: TGTGCCAGCAGCTTAGGAGGCAGGGGATCGAGGAACTATGGCTACACCTTC.

This clone was counted once. The chain has TRBV6-5 and TRBJ1-2; 8 bases line up with TRBD1. V shed 6 bases, J shed 8 bases, and the junction held 8 bases outside the gene matches. Germline loops: CDR1 MNHEY, CDR2 SVGAGI. The CDR3 has 13 residues. In DNA form, the CDR3 reads TGTGCCAGCAGCCGAGACAGGGGTAAAGGCTACACCTTC. Its translation: CASSRDRGKGYTF.

The chain has TRBV7-2 and TRBJ2-2, with TRBD1 matching 8 bases. V shed 5 bases and J 11 bases; nucleotides not matched to a gene: 10. The CDR3 sequence is 14 residues long. CDR1 is SGHTA and CDR2 is FQGNSA in the germline V gene. The DNA of the CDR3 is TGTGCCAGCAGCCCTTACCAGGGGGCCCTAGAGCTGTTTTTT. Translation: CASSPYQGALELFF.

This chain joins TRBV2 and TRBJ1-1; D not certain. The CDR3 totals 11 residues. Germline CDR1 is SNHLY and CDR2 is FYNNEI. The germline V and J ends were trimmed by 6 bases and 1 base, with 3 bases remaining between them. The CDR3 DNA reads TGTGCCAGCAGGGAGAACACTGAAGCTTTCTTT. Protein: CASRENTEAFF.

The chain joins TRBV2 to TRBJ1-5; no definite D call. Germline lookup yields CDR1 SNHLY and CDR2 FYNNEI. Between the trimmed V and J ends, which lost 2 bases and 0 bases, there was a span of 8 bases. The CDR3 covers 15 residues. CDR3 DNA: TGTGCCAGCAGTGAAAGAATGAGTAGCAATCAGCCCCAGCATTTT. The encoded protein is CASSERMSSNQPQHF.

The chain has TRBV10-3 and TRBJ1-5; tentative D call: TRBD1 (5 bases). The CDR3 extends over 16 amino acids. Per germline, CDR1 ENHRY and CDR2 SYGVKD. V lost 0 bases to trimming and J lost 4 bases, with 13 bases between them. DNA for the CDR3: TGTGCCATCAGTGAGTCCAGCGGTTGGGGGAATCAGCCCCAGCATTTT. Its protein product is CAISESSGWGNQPQHF.

Details on this clone: Germline and junction disagree at one end, which may indicate a read error. The rearrangement links TRBV7-7 to TRBJ1-4, with D maybe TRBD1 (6 bases). This CDR3 has 16 residues. The germline CDR1 and CDR2 sequences are SSHAT and FNYEAQ (reference sequence). CDR3 sequence (DNA): TGTGCTAGCACCCACGAGGTCGGACAGAGTAATGAAAAACTGTTTTTT. Translating it yields CASTHEVGQSNEKLFF.

V usage is TRBV30 and J usage is TRBJ1-1; 7 bases align to TRBD1. Trimming cost V 5 bases and J 4 bases; bases outside gene matches: 4. CDR1 is GTSNPN and CDR2 is SVGIG in the germline V gene (reference sequence). The CDR3 contains 12 residues. CDR3 DNA sequence: TGTGCCTGGGACAGGGCGGGCACTGAAGCTTTCTTT. It translates to CAWDRAGTEAFF. Drawing the rest from reference TRBV30 and TRBJ1-1, the complete variable domain is SQTIHQWPATLVQPVGSPLSLECTVEGTSNPNLYWYRQAAGRGLQLLFYSVGIGQISSEVPQNLSASRPQDRQFILSSKKLLLSDSGFYLCAWDRAGTEAFFGQGTRLTVV.

This clone has just one count. The chain is built from TRBV9 and TRBJ2-3; tentative D call: TRBD2 (6 bases). Germline loops: CDR1 SGDLS, CDR2 YYNGEE. The CDR3 has 16 residues. V shed 0 bases and J shed 0 bases, with 11 bases lying between them. CDR3 DNA sequence: TGTGCCAGCAGCGTAGCGGGAGTGACTAGCACAGATACGCAGTATTTT. Translating it yields CASSVAGVTSTDTQYF.

In nucleotides, the CDR3 is TGCGCCAGCAGGAAAACCTGGACAGGGGGTACCTACGAGCAGTACTTC. It encodes CASRKTWTGGTYEQYF. The V and J genes are TRBV4-3 and TRBJ2-7, with 10 bases that match TRBD1. V shed 6 bases, J shed 2 bases, and the junction held 10 bases outside the gene matches. CDR3 length equals 16 residues. Germline V gives CDR1 LGHNA, CDR2 YSLEER.

The rearrangement joins TRBV5-1 to TRBJ2-7; TRBD2 matches 11 bases. The V gene's germline CDR1 is SGHRS and CDR2 YFSETQ. The CDR3 is 17 residues long. V gave up 2 bases and J gave up 2 bases; unmatched junction bases: 9. The CDR3 DNA follows: TGCGCCAGCAGCTTCCGACCCGGGACTAGCGGCCCCTACGAGCAGTACTTC. This translates into CASSFRPGTSGPYEQYF.

The chain joins TRBV6-5 to TRBJ2-5, with 7 bases identical to TRBD2. The CDR3 extends over 14 amino acids. The V and J ends lost 6 bases and 4 bases, in that order; junction bases with no gene match: 8. The germline V gene has CDR1 MNHEY and CDR2 SVGAGI. The CDR3 DNA reads as TGTGCCAGCAGACTCCGGATAGCGGGAGAGACCCAGTACTTC. Residues: CASRLRIAGETQYF.

V and J are TRBV5-6 and TRBJ1-6, with a possible D match to TRBD1 (5 bases). V lost 2 bases and J 5 bases, leaving 11 bases between the germline ends. Per germline, CDR1 SGHDT and CDR2 YYEEEE. The CDR3 runs 15 residues. CDR3: CASSFTGQDNSPLHF. Written as DNA, the CDR3 is TGTGCCAGCAGCTTCACCGGACAAGATAATTCACCCCTCCACTTT.

The chain carries TRBV9 and TRBJ2-7; D is perhaps TRBD2 (7 bases). Germline V gene data show CDR1 as SGDLS and CDR2 as YYNGEE. The CDR3 loop spans 16 amino acids. V dropped 3 bases and J dropped 3 bases, with 19 bases sitting between them. CDR3 in amino acids: CASSGLRGAESYEQYF. The CDR3 bases are TGTGCCAGCAGCGGCCTCCGGGGGGCGGAGAGCTACGAGCAGTACTTC.